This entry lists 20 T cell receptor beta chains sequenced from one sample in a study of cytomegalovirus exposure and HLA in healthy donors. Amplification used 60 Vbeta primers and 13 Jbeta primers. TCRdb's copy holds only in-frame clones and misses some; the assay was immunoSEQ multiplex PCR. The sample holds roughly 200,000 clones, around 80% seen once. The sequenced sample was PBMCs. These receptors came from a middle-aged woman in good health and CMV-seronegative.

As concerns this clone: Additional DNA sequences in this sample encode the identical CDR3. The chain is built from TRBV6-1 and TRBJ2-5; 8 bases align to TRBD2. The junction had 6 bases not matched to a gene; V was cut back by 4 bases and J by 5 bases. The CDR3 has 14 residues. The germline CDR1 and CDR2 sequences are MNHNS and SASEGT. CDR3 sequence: CASSALADQETQYF. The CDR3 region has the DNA TGTGCCAGCAGTGCACTAGCGGATCAGGAGACCCAGTACTTC.

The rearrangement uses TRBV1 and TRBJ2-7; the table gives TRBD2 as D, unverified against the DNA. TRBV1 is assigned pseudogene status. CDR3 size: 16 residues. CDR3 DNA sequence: TGCACCAGCAGCCAAGATGGGAGCGACCTCGGGGACGAGCAGTACTTC. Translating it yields CTSSQDGSDLGDEQYF.

The CDR3 nucleotides are TGCGCCAGCAGCTTGGCCATAGGACTACTTTACGAGCAGTACTTC. Protein sequence: CASSLAIGLLYEQYF. V and J are TRBV5-1 and TRBJ2-7; D is possibly TRBD2 (6 bases). V was clipped by 0 bases and J by 4 bases, with 14 bases between them. CDR3 length: 15 amino acids. Germline CDR1 SGHRS, CDR2 YFSETQ.

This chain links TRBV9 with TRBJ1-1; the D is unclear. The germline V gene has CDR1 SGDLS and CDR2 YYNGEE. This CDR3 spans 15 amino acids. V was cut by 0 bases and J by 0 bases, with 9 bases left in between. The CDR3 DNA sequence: TGTGCCAGCAGCGTAGAGTCGAAGCTGAACACTGAAGCTTTCTTT. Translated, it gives CASSVESKLNTEAFF.

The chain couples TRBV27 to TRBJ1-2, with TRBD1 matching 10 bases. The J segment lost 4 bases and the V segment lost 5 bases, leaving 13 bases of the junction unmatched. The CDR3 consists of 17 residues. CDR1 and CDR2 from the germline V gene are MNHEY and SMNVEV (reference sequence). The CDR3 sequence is CASSILGTGVGSYGYTF. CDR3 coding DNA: TGTGCCAGCAGTATATTGGGGACAGGGGTTGGTAGCTATGGCTACACCTTC.

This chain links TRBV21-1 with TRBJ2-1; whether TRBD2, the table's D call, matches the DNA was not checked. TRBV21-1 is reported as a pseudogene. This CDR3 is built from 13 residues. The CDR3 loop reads CASSKGRASEQFF. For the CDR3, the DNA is TGTGCCAGCAGCAAAGGGAGAGCGTCTGAGCAGTTCTTC.

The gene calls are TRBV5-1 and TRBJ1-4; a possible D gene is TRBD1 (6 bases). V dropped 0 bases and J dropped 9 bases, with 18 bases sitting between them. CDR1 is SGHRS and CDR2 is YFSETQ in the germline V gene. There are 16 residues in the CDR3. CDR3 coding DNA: TGCGCCAGCAGCTTGGCCGAGGGGGGGCAGTACCAAAAACTGTTTTTT. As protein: CASSLAEGGQYQKLFF.

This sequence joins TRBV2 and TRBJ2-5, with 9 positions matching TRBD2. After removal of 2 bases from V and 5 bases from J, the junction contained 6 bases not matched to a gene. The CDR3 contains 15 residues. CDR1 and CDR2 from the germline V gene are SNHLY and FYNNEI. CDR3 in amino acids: CASSEISGSGETQYF. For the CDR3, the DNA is TGTGCCAGCAGTGAAATTAGCGGGAGCGGGGAGACCCAGTACTTC. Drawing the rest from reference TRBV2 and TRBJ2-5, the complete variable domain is EPEVTQTPSHQVTQMGQEVILRCVPISNHLYFYWYRQILGQKVEFLVSFYNNEISEKSEIFDDQFSVERPDGSNFTLKIRSTKLEDSAMYFCASSEISGSGETQYFGPGTRLLVL.

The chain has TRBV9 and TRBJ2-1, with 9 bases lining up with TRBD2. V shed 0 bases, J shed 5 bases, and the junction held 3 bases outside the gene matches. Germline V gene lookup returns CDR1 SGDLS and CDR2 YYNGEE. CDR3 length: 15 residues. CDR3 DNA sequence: TGTGCCAGCAGCGTAGTGCCTAGCGGGAACAATGAGCAGTTCTTC. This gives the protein CASSVVPSGNNEQFF.

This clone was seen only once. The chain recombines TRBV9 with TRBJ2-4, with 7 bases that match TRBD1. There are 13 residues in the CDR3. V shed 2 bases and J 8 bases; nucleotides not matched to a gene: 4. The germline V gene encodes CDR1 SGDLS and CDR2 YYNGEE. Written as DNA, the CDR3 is TGTGCCAGCAGCGTCCTCCAGGGGGACATTCAGTACTTC. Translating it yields CASSVLQGDIQYF. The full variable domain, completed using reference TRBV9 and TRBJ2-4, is DSGVTQTPKHLITATGQRVTLRCSPRSGDLSVYWYQQSLDQGLQFLIQYYNGEERAKGNILERFSAQQFPDLHSELNLSSLELGDSALYFCASSVLQGDIQYFGAGTRLSVL.

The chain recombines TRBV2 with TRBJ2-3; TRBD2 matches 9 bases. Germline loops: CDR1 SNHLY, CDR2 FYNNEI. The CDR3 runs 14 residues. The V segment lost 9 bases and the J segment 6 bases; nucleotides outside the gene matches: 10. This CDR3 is CASAASGVLDTQYF. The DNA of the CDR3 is TGTGCCAGTGCGGCTAGCGGGGTGTTGGATACGCAGTATTTT.

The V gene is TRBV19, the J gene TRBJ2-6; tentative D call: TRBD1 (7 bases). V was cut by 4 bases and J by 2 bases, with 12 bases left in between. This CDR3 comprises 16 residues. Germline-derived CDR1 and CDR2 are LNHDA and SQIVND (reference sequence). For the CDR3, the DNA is TGTGCCAGTAGTACCCAGGGGGGAGCTGGGGCCAACGTCCTGACTTTC. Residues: CASSTQGGAGANVLTF. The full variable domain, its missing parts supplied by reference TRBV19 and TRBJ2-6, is DGGITQSPKYLFRKEGQNVTLSCEQNLNHDAMYWYRQDPGQGLRLIYYSQIVNDFQKGDIAEGYSVSREKKESFPLTVTSAQKNPTAFYLCASSTQGGAGANVLTFGAGSRLTVL.

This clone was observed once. CDR3 in DNA: TGTGCCAGCAGTGTAACAGGGTTTGAGACCCAGTACTTC. Amino acid sequence: CASSVTGFETQYF. The chain couples TRBV2 to TRBJ2-5; a weak D match, TRBD1 (6 bases). This CDR3 is 13 amino acids long. Trimming removed 4 bases at V and 5 bases at J, with 11 bases between. Germline CDR1 is SNHLY and CDR2 is FYNNEI.

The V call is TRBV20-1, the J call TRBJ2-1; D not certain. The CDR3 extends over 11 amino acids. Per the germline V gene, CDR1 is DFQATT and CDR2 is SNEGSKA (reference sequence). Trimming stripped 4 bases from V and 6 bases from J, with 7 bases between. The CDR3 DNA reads TGCAGTGCTATCCGAGCCAATGAGCAGTTCTTC. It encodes CSAIRANEQFF.

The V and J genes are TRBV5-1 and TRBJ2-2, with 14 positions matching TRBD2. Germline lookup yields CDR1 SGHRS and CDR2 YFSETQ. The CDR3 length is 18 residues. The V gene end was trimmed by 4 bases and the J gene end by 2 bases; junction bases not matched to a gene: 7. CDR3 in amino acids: CASSAGLAGGRNTGELFF. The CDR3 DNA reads TGCGCCAGCAGCGCCGGACTAGCGGGGGGTCGTAACACCGGGGAGCTGTTTTTT.

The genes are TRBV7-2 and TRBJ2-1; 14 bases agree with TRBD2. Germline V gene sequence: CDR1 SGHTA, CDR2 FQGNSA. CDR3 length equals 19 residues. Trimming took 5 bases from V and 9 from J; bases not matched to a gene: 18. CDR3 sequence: CASSQTTLRTSGRRGEQFF. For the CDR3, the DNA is TGTGCCAGCAGCCAAACAACGCTCAGGACTAGCGGGAGGAGAGGTGAGCAGTTCTTC.

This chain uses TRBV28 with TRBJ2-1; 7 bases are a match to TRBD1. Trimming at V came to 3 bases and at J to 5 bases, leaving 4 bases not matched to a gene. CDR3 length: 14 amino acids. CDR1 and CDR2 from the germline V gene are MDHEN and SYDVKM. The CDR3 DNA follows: TGTGCCAGCAGTTTTTCCGACAGGGACAATGAGCAGTTCTTC. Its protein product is CASSFSDRDNEQFF.

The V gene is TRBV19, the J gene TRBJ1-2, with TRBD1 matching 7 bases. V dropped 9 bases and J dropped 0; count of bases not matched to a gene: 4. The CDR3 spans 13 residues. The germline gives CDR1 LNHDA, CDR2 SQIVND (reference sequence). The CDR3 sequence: CASGQASNYGYTF. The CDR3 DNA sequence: TGTGCCAGCGGACAGGCTTCTAACTATGGCTACACCTTC.

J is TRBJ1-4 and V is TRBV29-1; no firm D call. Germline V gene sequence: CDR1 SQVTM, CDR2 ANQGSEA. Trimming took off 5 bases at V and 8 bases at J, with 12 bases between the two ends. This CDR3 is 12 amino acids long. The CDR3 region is CSVSEGLEKLFF. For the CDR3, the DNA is TGCAGCGTTTCGGAGGGTTTGGAAAAACTGTTTTTT.

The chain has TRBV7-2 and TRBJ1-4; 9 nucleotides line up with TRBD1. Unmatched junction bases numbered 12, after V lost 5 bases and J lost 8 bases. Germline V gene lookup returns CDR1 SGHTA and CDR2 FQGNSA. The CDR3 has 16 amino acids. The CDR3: CASSGGQGPGAEKLFF. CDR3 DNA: TGTGCCAGCAGCGGAGGACAGGGGCCGGGGGCGGAAAAACTGTTTTTT.